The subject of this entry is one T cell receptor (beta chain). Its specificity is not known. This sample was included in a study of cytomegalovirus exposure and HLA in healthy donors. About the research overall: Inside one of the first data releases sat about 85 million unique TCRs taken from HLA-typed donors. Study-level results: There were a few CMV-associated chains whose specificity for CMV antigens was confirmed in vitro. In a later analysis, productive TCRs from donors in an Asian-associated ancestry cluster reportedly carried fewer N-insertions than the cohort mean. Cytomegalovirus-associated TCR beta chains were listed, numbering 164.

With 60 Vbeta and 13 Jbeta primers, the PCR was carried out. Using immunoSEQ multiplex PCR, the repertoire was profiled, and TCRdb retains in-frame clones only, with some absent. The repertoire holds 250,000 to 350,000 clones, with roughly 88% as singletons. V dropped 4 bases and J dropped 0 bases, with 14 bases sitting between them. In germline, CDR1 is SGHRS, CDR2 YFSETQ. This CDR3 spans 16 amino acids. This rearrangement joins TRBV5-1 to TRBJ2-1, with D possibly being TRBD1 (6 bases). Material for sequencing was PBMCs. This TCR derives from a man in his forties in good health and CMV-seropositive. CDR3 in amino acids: CASSRTGTHSYNEQFF. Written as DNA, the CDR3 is TGCGCCAGCAGCCGGACCGGGACACACTCCTACAATGAGCAGTTCTTC.